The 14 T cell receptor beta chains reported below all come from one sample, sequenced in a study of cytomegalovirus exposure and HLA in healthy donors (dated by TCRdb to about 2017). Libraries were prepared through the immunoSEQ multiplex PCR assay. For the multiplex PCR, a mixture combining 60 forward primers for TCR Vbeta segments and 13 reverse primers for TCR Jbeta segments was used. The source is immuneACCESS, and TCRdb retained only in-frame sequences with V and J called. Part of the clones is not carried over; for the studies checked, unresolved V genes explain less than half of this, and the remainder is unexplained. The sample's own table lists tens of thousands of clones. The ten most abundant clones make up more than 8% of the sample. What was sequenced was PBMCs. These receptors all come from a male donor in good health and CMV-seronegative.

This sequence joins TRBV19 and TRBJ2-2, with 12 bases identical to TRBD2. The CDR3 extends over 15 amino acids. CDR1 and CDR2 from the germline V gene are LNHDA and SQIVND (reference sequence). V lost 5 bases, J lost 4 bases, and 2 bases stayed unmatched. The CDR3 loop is CASSRLAGATGELFF. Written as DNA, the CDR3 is TGTGCCAGTAGTCGACTAGCGGGAGCCACCGGGGAGCTGTTTTTT.

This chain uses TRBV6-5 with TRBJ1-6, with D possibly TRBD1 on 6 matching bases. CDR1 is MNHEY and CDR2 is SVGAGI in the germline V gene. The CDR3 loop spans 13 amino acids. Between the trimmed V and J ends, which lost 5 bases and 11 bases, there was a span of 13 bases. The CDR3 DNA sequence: TGTGCCAGCAGTGATTCCAGGGGAACACCCCTCCACTTT. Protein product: CASSDSRGTPLHF.

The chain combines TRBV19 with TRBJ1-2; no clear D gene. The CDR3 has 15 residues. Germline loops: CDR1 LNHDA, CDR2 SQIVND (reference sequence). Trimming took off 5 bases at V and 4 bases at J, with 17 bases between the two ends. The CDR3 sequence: CASSFPRGMSYGYTF. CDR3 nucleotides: TGTGCCAGTAGTTTCCCACGAGGAATGAGCTATGGCTACACCTTC.

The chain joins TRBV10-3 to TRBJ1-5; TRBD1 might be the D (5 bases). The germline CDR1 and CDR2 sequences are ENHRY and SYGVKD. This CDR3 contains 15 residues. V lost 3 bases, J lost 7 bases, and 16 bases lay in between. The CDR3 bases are TGTGCCATCAGTGAATTCGGGGGGGGAGGGCAGCCCCAGCATTTT. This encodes CAISEFGGGGQPQHF.

For the CDR3, the DNA is TGTGCCAGCAGCCTATATTTGAATCAGCCCCAGCATTTT. Amino acid sequence: CASSLYLNQPQHF. The V call is TRBV6-5, the J call TRBJ1-5; unclear D gene. Germline CDR1 and CDR2: MNHEY and SVGAGI. The CDR3 sequence is 13 residues long. With 6 bases removed from V and 4 bases from J, the gap between germline ends came to 10 bases.

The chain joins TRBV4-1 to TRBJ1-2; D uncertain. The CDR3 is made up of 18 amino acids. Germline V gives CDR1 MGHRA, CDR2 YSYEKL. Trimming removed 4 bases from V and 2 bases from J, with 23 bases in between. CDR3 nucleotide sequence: TGCGCCAGCAGCCCAAGAGTGATCGGGGAAAGAAGGAACTATGGCTACACCTTC. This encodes CASSPRVIGERRNYGYTF.

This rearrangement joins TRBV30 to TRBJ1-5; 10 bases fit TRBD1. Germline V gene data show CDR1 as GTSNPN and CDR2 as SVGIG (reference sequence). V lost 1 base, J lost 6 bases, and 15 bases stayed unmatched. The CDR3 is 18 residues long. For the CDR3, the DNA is TGTGCCTGGAGTGGCGGGGGCTTGACAGGGGGCGAAAGTCAGCCCCAGCATTTT. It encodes CAWSGGGLTGGESQPQHF.

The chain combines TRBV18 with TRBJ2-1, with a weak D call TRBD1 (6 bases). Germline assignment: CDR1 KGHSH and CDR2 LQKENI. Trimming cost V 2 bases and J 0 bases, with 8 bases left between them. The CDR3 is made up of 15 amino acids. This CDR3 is CASSPGQNSYNEQFF. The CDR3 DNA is TGTGCCAGCTCACCAGGACAGAACTCCTACAATGAGCAGTTCTTC.

CDR3 DNA: TGCGCCAGCCAGAAGGGGACTGGGGCCAACGTCCTGACTTTC. Amino acid sequence: CASQKGTGANVLTF. J is TRBJ2-6 and V is TRBV5-1; weak D call: TRBD1 (5 bases). V lost 7 bases, J lost 2 bases, and 10 bases lay in between. The CDR3 spans 14 residues. Germline CDR1 and CDR2: SGHRS and YFSETQ.

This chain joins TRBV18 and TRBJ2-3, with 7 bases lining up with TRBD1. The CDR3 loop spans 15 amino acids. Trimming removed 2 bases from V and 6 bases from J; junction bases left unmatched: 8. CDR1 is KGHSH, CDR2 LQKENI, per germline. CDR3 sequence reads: CASSPKGALGDTQYF. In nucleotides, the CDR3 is TGTGCCAGCTCACCAAAGGGGGCTCTAGGCGATACGCAGTATTTT.

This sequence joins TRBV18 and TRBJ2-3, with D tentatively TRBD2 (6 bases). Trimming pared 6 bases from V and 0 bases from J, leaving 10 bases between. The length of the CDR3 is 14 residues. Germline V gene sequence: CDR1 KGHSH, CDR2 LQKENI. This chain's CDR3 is CASSPGGSTDTQYF. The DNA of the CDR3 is TGTGCCAGCTCTCCCGGGGGTAGCACAGATACGCAGTATTTT. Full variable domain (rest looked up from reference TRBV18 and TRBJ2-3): NAGVMQNPRHLVRRRGQEARLRCSPMKGHSHVYWYRQLPEEGLKFMVYLQKENIIDESGMPKERFSAEFPKEGPSILRIQQVVRGDSAAYFCASSPGGSTDTQYFGPGTRLTVL.

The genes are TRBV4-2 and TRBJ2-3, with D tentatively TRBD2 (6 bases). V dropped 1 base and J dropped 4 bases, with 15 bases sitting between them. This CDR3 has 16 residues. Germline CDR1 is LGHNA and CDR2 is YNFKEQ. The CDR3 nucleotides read TGTGCCAGCAGCCAAGCTTCGGGGGATCAGGCAGATACGCAGTATTTT. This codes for CASSQASGDQADTQYF.

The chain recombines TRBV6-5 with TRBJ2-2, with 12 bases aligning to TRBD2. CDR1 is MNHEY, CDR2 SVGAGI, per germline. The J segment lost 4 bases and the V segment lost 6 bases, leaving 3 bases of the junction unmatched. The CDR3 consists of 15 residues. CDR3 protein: CASSLAGGPTGELFF. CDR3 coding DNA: TGTGCCAGCAGCCTAGCGGGAGGGCCCACCGGGGAGCTGTTTTTT.

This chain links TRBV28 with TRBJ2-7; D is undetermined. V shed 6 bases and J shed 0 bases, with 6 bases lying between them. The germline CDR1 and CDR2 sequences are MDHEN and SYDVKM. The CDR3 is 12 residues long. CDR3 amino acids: CASSFSSYEQYF. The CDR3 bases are TGTGCCAGCAGCTTCAGCTCCTACGAGCAGTACTTC. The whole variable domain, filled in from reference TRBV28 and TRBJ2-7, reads DVKVTQSSRYLVKRTGEKVFLECVQDMDHENMFWYRQDPGLGLRLIYFSYDVKMKEKGDIPEGYSVSREKKERFSLILESASTNQTSMYLCASSFSSYEQYFGPGTRLTVT.